This T cell receptor beta chain is drawn from a study of cytomegalovirus exposure and HLA in healthy donors. Primers included in the PCR were 60 Vbeta and 13 Jbeta primers. TCRdb's table, derived via immunoSEQ multiplex PCR, lists solely in-frame clones and lacks some. The profile shows 150,000 to 200,000 clones, approximately 84% of them singletons. This CDR3 is 15 amino acids long. CDR1 and CDR2 from the germline V gene are SGDLS and YYNGEE. The J segment lost 2 bases and the V segment lost 4 bases, leaving 4 bases of the junction unmatched. Whole-study results and caveats: Association with HLA alleles at 0.05 false discovery rate was found for roughly 17,000 TCR beta sequences in a later analysis. A few chains linked to CMV were shown in vitro to be specific for CMV antigens. CMV serostatus alone was available as immune exposure information.

Notes on this clone: The antigen is undetermined.

This clonotype was sampled from a woman in her twenties or thirties in good health and CMV-seropositive. The V and J genes are TRBV9 and TRBJ1-3, with 9 positions matching TRBD1. Sequencing input: PBMCs. The CDR3 DNA reads as TGTGCCAGCAGCTTCCGGGACAGGGCTGGAAACACCATATATTTT. As protein: CASSFRDRAGNTIYF.